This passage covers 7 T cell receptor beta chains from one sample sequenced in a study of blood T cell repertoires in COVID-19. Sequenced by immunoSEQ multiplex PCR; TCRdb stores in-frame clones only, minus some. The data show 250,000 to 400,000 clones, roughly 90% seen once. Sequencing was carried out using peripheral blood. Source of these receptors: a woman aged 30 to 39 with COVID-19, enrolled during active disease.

Here the CDR3 DNA reads TGTGCCAGCAGCTTTACCCAAATGACAGGTTTCTTCGAGCAGTACTTC. Protein: CASSFTQMTGFFEQYF. The V and J genes are TRBV6-6 and TRBJ2-7; the D gene is possibly TRBD1 (6 bases). The CDR3 extends over 16 amino acids. Germline V gene lookup returns CDR1 MNHNY and CDR2 SVGAGI (reference sequence). V was trimmed by 6 bases and J by 6 bases, leaving 24 bases between them.

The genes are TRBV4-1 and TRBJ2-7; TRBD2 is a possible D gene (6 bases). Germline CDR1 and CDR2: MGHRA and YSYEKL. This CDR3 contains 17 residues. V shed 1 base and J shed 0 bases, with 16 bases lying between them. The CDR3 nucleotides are TGCGCCAGCAGCCAAGGAAAGATAGGGACTCCCTCCTACGAGCAGTACTTC. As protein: CASSQGKIGTPSYEQYF.

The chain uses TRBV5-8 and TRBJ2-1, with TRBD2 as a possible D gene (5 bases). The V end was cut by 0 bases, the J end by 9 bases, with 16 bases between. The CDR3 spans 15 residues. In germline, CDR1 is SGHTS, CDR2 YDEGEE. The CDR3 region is CASSLVGGRYGEQFF. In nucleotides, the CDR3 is TGTGCCAGCAGCTTGGTCGGTGGGAGATATGGTGAGCAGTTCTTC.

CDR3 in DNA: TGCGCCAGCAGCTTTGTGCCGGGTGGCTACACCTTC. Translated: CASSFVPGGYTF. The V and J genes are TRBV5-1 and TRBJ1-2, with D hard to call. The CDR3 is 12 amino acids. Trimming took off 2 bases at V and 7 bases at J, with 9 bases between the two ends. CDR1 and CDR2 (germline): SGHRS, YFSETQ.

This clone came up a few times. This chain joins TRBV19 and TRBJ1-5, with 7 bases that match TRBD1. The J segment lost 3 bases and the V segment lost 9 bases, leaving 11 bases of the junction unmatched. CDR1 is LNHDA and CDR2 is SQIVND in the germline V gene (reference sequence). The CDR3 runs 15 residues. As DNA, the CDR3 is TGTGCCAGCAAACTCACGACAGGGCCCAATCAGCCCCAGCATTTT. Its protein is CASKLTTGPNQPQHF. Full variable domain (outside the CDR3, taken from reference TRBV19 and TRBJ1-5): DGGITQSPKYLFRKEGQNVTLSCEQNLNHDAMYWYRQDPGQGLRLIYYSQIVNDFQKGDIAEGYSVSREKKESFPLTVTSAQKNPTAFYLCASKLTTGPNQPQHFGDGTRLSIL.

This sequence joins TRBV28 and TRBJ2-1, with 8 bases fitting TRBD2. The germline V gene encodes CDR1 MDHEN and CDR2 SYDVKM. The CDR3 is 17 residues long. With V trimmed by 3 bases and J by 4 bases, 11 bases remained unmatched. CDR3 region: CASSFLGSGLEYNEQFF. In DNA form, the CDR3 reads TGTGCCAGCAGTTTCTTAGGTTCGGGACTAGAATACAATGAGCAGTTCTTC.

CDR3 in amino acids: CASRPYRGTQYF. The CDR3 region has the DNA TGTGCCAGCAGACCATATCGAGGAACGCAGTATTTT. The genes are TRBV27 and TRBJ2-3; no clear D gene. This CDR3 comprises 12 residues. From germline, CDR1 is MNHEY and CDR2 SMNVEV (reference sequence). V lost 6 bases and J 9 bases, leaving 13 bases between the germline ends.